This T cell receptor (beta chain) was retrieved from a study of blood T cells in healthy people across ages. Primed by a sample-barcoded 5' primer and a J-beta primer mix, a second PCR proceeded for roughly 6 to 12 cycles. Each cDNA molecule was tagged by a template-switch adaptor that had 12 random nucleotides. From the 5' RACE reads, TCRdb called clonotypes with MiXCR, one entry per CDR3 protein. The sample consists of about 970,000 distinct CDR3 sequences, about 53% of them appearing once. Study-level findings and limits: Both naive CD4+ cell counts and diversity were greater in long-lived donors than in aged donors. A roughly linear fall in TCR beta diversity per million T cells was seen with increasing age. Estimates of diversity drawn from one million T cells were considered underestimates.

Worth noting for this clonotype: Its antigen remains unknown.

The receptor's source is a woman aged 60 to 75 in good health. The sequencing sample was made of blood.

Written as DNA, the CDR3 is TGTGCCAGCAGATCTACACTAGCGGAGATGCGGGATACGCAGTATTTT. This codes for CASRSTLAEMRDTQYF. V is TRBV6-6 and J is TRBJ2-3; TRBD2 matches at 8 bases. The CDR3 runs 16 residues. Germline CDR1 and CDR2: MNHNY and SVGAGI (reference sequence). The J segment lost 6 bases and the V segment lost 6 bases, leaving 14 bases of the junction unmatched.